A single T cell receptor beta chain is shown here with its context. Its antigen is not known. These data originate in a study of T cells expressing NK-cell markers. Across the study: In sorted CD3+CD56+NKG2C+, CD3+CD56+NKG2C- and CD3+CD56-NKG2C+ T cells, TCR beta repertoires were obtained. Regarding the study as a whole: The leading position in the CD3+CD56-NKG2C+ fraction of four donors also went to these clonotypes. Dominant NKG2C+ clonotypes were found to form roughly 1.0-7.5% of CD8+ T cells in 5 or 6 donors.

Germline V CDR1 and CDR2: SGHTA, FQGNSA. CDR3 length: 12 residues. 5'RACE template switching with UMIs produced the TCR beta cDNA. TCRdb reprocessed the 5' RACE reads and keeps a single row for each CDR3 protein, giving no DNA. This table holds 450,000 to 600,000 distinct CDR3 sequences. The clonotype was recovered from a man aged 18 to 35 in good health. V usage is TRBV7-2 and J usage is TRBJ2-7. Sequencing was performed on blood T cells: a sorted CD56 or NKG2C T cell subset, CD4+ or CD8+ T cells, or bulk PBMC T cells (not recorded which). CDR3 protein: CASSADLLEQYF. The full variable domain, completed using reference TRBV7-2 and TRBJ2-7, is GAGVSQSPSNKVTEKGKDVELRCDPISGHTALYWYRQSLGQGLEFLIYFQGNSAPDKSGLPSDRFSAERTGGSVSTLTIQRTQQEDSAVYLCASSADLLEQYFGPGTRLTVT.